What follows are 32 T cell receptor beta chains derived from one specimen sequenced in a study of blood T cell repertoires in COVID-19. This table comes from immunoSEQ multiplex PCR, and its TCRdb copy is limited to in-frame clones, with some not included. The table includes nearly 400,000 clones, over 85% detected once. Sequenced sample: PBMCs or T cells enriched from blood (not recorded which). These receptors all come from a woman aged 25 to 39 who had recovered from COVID-19.

CDR3 residues: CASSIGVEAFF. CDR3 nucleotide sequence: TGTGCCAGCAGTATAGGGGTTGAAGCTTTCTTT. The chain recombines TRBV25-1 with TRBJ1-1, with D possibly TRBD1 on 5 matching bases. V dropped 5 bases and J dropped 7 bases, with 8 bases sitting between them. Germline-derived CDR1 and CDR2 are MGHDK and SYGVNS. The CDR3 has 11 amino acids.

The CDR3 DNA is TGTGCCTGGAACGAACCGGGACAGGGAATTGATGGCTACACCTTC. Amino acids: CAWNEPGQGIDGYTF. This chain connects TRBV30 to TRBJ1-2; 9 positions agree with TRBD1. J gave up 6 bases and V 4 bases, and 12 bases lay outside the gene matches. This CDR3 region has 15 residues. Germline V CDR1 and CDR2: GTSNPN, SVGIG (reference sequence).

This chain links TRBV27 with TRBJ2-7; the match to TRBD1 covers 10 bases. With V trimmed by 6 bases and J by 4 bases, 9 bases remained unmatched. This CDR3 is built from 15 residues. Germline V CDR1 and CDR2: MNHEY, SMNVEV (reference sequence). In DNA, the CDR3 is TGTGCCAGCAGCCCTAGGGGACAGGGGCTGTACGAGCAGTACTTC. This sequence encodes CASSPRGQGLYEQYF.

This clone was seen once. This sequence joins TRBV10-1 and TRBJ2-1; D unclear. The CDR3 totals 11 residues. Between the trimmed V and J ends, which lost 6 bases and 5 bases, there was a span of 5 bases. The germline CDR1 and CDR2 sequences are WNHNN and SYGVQD (reference sequence). In DNA form, the CDR3 reads TGCGCCAGCAGCCCCAACAATGAGCAGTTCTTC. Translated, it gives CASSPNNEQFF.

The chain recombines TRBV14 with TRBJ2-2, with TRBD2 identical over 16 bases. CDR1 SGHDN and CDR2 FVKESK come from the germline V gene. This CDR3 contains 17 residues. Losses at the gene ends were 4 bases for V and 7 bases for J; bases not matched to a gene: 6. CDR3 amino acids: CASSLGTSGRAGGELFF. Here the CDR3 DNA reads TGTGCCAGCAGCCTCGGGACTAGCGGGAGGGCCGGCGGGGAGCTGTTTTTT. The full variable domain, rest sourced from reference TRBV14 and TRBJ2-2, is EAGVTQFPSHSVIEKGQTVTLRCDPISGHDNLYWYRRVMGKEIKFLLHFVKESKQDESGMPNNRFLAERTGGTYSTLKVQPAELEDSGVYFCASSLGTSGRAGGELFFGEGSRLTVL.

The chain recombines TRBV2 with TRBJ2-7, with D unresolved. Per the germline V gene, CDR1 is SNHLY and CDR2 is FYNNEI. The CDR3 has 11 residues. V was pared by 7 bases and J by 3 bases, with 7 bases between. CDR3 in DNA: TGTGCCAGCATTGATAACTACGAGCAGTACTTC. Translation gives CASIDNYEQYF.

The CDR3 nucleotides are TGTGCCAGCAGTGTGGGACAAAATAGCAATCAGCCCCAGCATTTT. Amino acid sequence: CASSVGQNSNQPQHF. V is TRBV2 and J is TRBJ1-5, with a possible D match to TRBD1 (6 bases). V lost 4 bases, J lost 0 bases, and 10 bases lay in between. The CDR3 totals 15 residues. Germline V lookup: CDR1 SNHLY, CDR2 FYNNEI. The complete variable domain, with remaining parts taken from reference TRBV2 and TRBJ1-5, reads EPEVTQTPSHQVTQMGQEVILRCVPISNHLYFYWYRQILGQKVEFLVSFYNNEISEKSEIFDDQFSVERPDGSNFTLKIRSTKLEDSAMYFCASSVGQNSNQPQHFGDGTRLSIL.

The J gene is TRBJ1-5, the V gene TRBV6-5; 8 bases are a match to TRBD1. Germline loops: CDR1 MNHEY, CDR2 SVGAGI. Trimming cost V 5 bases and J 7 bases; bases outside gene matches: 10. The CDR3 is 15 amino acids. The CDR3 DNA follows: TGTGCCAGCAGTCCAGACAGGGGCGTTGGACAGCCCCAGCATTTT. This translates into CASSPDRGVGQPQHF.

V and J are TRBV30 and TRBJ1-5, with 7 bases aligning to TRBD1. J was trimmed by 2 bases and V by 3 bases; bases with no gene match: 13. The CDR3 has 17 amino acids. Germline lookup yields CDR1 GTSNPN and CDR2 SVGIG (reference sequence). CDR3 sequence: CAWSQTTGLGGNQPQHF. The CDR3 DNA reads TGTGCCTGGAGCCAAACGACAGGGCTAGGAGGCAATCAGCCCCAGCATTTT. The whole variable domain, remainder taken from reference TRBV30 and TRBJ1-5, is SQTIHQWPATLVQPVGSPLSLECTVEGTSNPNLYWYRQAAGRGLQLLFYSVGIGQISSEVPQNLSASRPQDRQFILSSKKLLLSDSGFYLCAWSQTTGLGGNQPQHFGDGTRLSIL.

The chain couples TRBV6-2 or TRBV6-3 to TRBJ2-3; the D gene is possibly TRBD1 (6 bases). This CDR3 contains 17 residues. Trimming took 2 bases from V and 0 from J, leaving 15 bases between them. Germline CDR1 is MNHEY and CDR2 is SVGEGT. The chain's CDR3 is CASSYRPGDPSTDTQYF. For the CDR3, the DNA is TGTGCCAGCAGTTACCGACCAGGGGACCCAAGCACAGATACGCAGTATTTT.

The chain carries TRBV19 and TRBJ1-2, with 7 bases matching TRBD1. There are 15 residues in the CDR3. V shed 5 bases, J shed 1 base, and the junction held 7 bases outside the gene matches. Germline lookup yields CDR1 LNHDA and CDR2 SQIVND (reference sequence). Here the CDR3 reads CASSPSGTVNYGYTF. The CDR3 DNA sequence: TGTGCCAGTAGTCCGTCCGGGACAGTTAACTATGGCTACACCTTC.

CDR3: CASSVEDRVGSPLHF. CDR3 in DNA: TGTGCCAGCAGCGTAGAAGACAGGGTAGGGTCACCCCTCCACTTT. The J gene is TRBJ1-6, the V gene TRBV9; 7 bases fit TRBD1. Germline V gene lookup returns CDR1 SGDLS and CDR2 YYNGEE. Trimming cost V 0 bases and J 10 bases; bases outside gene matches: 7. The CDR3 loop spans 15 amino acids. Complete variable domain (other parts from reference TRBV9 and TRBJ1-6): DSGVTQTPKHLITATGQRVTLRCSPRSGDLSVYWYQQSLDQGLQFLIQYYNGEERAKGNILERFSAQQFPDLHSELNLSSLELGDSALYFCASSVEDRVGSPLHFGNGTRLTVT.

This clone appeared a single time. The rearrangement links TRBV7-9 to TRBJ1-3, with TRBD1 matching 7 bases. Trimming at V came to 5 bases and at J to 0 bases, leaving 10 bases not matched to a gene. The germline V gene encodes CDR1 SEHNR and CDR2 FQNEAQ (reference sequence). The CDR3 totals 17 residues. The CDR3 spells CASSELGQSGSGNTIYF. Here the CDR3 DNA reads TGTGCCAGCAGCGAGCTGGGACAGTCCGGCTCTGGAAACACCATATATTTT.

This clone was detected a few times. This chain links TRBV5-4 with TRBJ1-4, with D perhaps matching TRBD1 (5 bases). Germline lookup yields CDR1 SGHNT and CDR2 YYREEE (reference sequence). The V end was cut by 4 bases, the J end by 4 bases, with 14 bases between. The CDR3 is 15 residues long. CDR3 DNA: TGTGCCAGCAGCCCAGCAGGGTCTTTTAATGAAAAACTGTTTTTT. Translating it yields CASSPAGSFNEKLFF.

The rearrangement links TRBV19 to TRBJ1-1, with D possibly TRBD1 on 6 matching bases. CDR1 and CDR2 (germline): LNHDA, SQIVND (reference sequence). The CDR3 spans 15 residues. Trimming left V 2 bases short and J 1 base short, with 11 bases between. CDR3 protein: CASSIRDIRNTEAFF. The CDR3 DNA sequence: TGTGCCAGTAGTATACGGGACATTCGGAACACTGAAGCTTTCTTT.

The rearrangement uses TRBV27 and TRBJ1-4, with 10 nucleotides matching TRBD1. CDR1 and CDR2 (germline): MNHEY, SMNVEV (reference sequence). The CDR3 spans 17 residues. V shed 7 bases, J shed 6 bases, and the junction held 14 bases outside the gene matches. The CDR3 is CASTSGQGTRGYEKLFF. The CDR3 nucleotides are TGTGCCAGCACCTCGGGACAGGGGACCCGAGGATATGAAAAACTGTTTTTT.

V gene TRBV13 combines with J gene TRBJ2-2; no definite D call. The ends were cut back, 5 bases at V and 4 bases at J, with 14 bases in the middle. The length of the CDR3 is 15 residues. The V gene's germline CDR1 is PRHDT and CDR2 FYEKMQ (reference sequence). CDR3 residues: CASSPGPRRTGELFF. The CDR3 coding sequence is TGTGCCAGCAGCCCAGGTCCCCGGCGCACCGGGGAGCTGTTTTTT.

This chain uses TRBV28 with TRBJ1-5; D is ambiguous. V was cut by 9 bases and J by 1 base, with 7 bases left in between. The CDR3 has 12 residues. CDR1 and CDR2 (germline): MDHEN, SYDVKM. The CDR3 is CASNRSNQPQHF. CDR3 in DNA: TGTGCCAGTAATAGAAGCAATCAGCCCCAGCATTTT.

CDR3 amino acids: CASSLARRGAREKLFF. DNA for the CDR3: TGTGCCAGCAGCTTAGCCCGCCGGGGGGCGCGGGAAAAACTGTTTTTT. This rearrangement joins TRBV11-2 to TRBJ1-4; D perhaps matches TRBD1 (6 bases). CDR1 SGHAT and CDR2 FQNNGV come from the germline V gene. The germline V and J ends were trimmed by 1 base and 8 bases, with 17 bases remaining between them. This CDR3 is built from 16 residues.

This clone was detected a few times. This rearrangement joins TRBV7-3 to TRBJ2-2; D possibly corresponds to TRBD2 (5 bases). From germline, CDR1 is SGHTA and CDR2 FQGTGA. The CDR3 is made up of 14 amino acids. Trimming shortened V by 2 bases and J by 5 bases, and 9 bases separated the two germline ends. Written as DNA, the CDR3 is TGTGCCAGCAGCTTATGGACTGAGACCGGGGAGCTGTTTTTT. Amino acids: CASSLWTETGELFF.

This clone was seen only a few times. This rearrangement joins TRBV9 to TRBJ1-1, with D possibly matching TRBD1 (5 bases). CDR1 and CDR2 from the germline V gene are SGDLS and YYNGEE. The CDR3 is 14 residues long. The germline V and J ends were trimmed by 4 bases and 3 bases, with 13 bases remaining between them. CDR3 sequence reads: CASSTRDFYTEAFF. The CDR3 DNA reads as TGTGCCAGCAGCACAAGGGACTTCTACACTGAAGCTTTCTTT.

The chain's CDR3 is CASSVTSGGSSYNEQFF. Here the CDR3 DNA reads TGTGCCAGCAGCGTAACTAGCGGGGGGAGCTCCTACAATGAGCAGTTCTTC. The chain couples TRBV9 to TRBJ2-1; 12 bases align to TRBD2. The junction had 2 bases not matched to a gene; V was cut back by 1 base and J by 0 bases. Germline values: CDR1 SGDLS, CDR2 YYNGEE. The CDR3 extends over 17 amino acids.

The CDR3: CSAGTVEKLFF. The CDR3 DNA reads TGCAGTGCTGGGACAGTTGAAAAACTGTTTTTT. The rearrangement joins TRBV20-1 to TRBJ1-4; 7 bases are a match to TRBD1. V dropped 5 bases and J dropped 7; count of bases not matched to a gene: 1. CDR1 and CDR2 from the germline V gene are DFQATT and SNEGSKA (reference sequence). This CDR3 contains 11 residues.

The chain is built from TRBV6-5 and TRBJ1-6; D is unclear. The CDR3 has 16 amino acids. V gave up 0 bases and J gave up 8 bases, with 14 bases separating them. Germline lookup yields CDR1 MNHEY and CDR2 SVGAGI. CDR3 coding DNA: TGTGCCAGCAGTTACTCGGGATGGAGGCGGGATTCACCCCTCCACTTT. It encodes CASSYSGWRRDSPLHF.

This rearrangement joins TRBV5-3 to TRBJ1-3; D possibly corresponds to TRBD1 (5 bases). TRBV5-3 is sorted into the ORF group, with uncertain function. With 4 bases removed from V and 0 bases from J, the gap between germline ends came to 14 bases. The CDR3 has 16 residues. The CDR3 bases are TGTGCCAGAAGCCTTTCCAGGGAGGGCTCTGGAAACACCATATATTTT. As protein: CARSLSREGSGNTIYF.

Turning to this clone: The same CDR3 also results from other DNA sequences found in this sample. The chain links TRBV2 to TRBJ1-1; 7 bases are shared with TRBD1. Losses at the gene ends were 5 bases for V and 1 base for J; bases not matched to a gene: 1. Germline CDR1 is SNHLY and CDR2 is FYNNEI. The CDR3 length is 13 residues. Here the CDR3 DNA reads TGTGCCAGCAGTCGGGACAGGAACACTGAAGCTTTCTTT. Translating it yields CASSRDRNTEAFF.

This sequence joins TRBV14 and TRBJ1-1; the D is unclear. The germline gives CDR1 SGHDN, CDR2 FVKESK. This CDR3 region has 16 residues. V lost 0 bases and J lost 1, with 12 bases in between. The CDR3 nucleotides read TGTGCCAGCAGCCAAGATGGGAGGTCACGGAACACTGAAGCTTTCTTT. It is translated as CASSQDGRSRNTEAFF.

The chain recombines TRBV6-1 with TRBJ1-2; D possibly corresponds to TRBD1 (6 bases). Trimming shortened V by 2 bases and J by 6 bases, and 13 bases separated the two germline ends. The CDR3 runs to 14 residues. Germline loops: CDR1 MNHNS, CDR2 SASEGT. The CDR3: CASSESQGLDGYTF. CDR3 nucleotides: TGTGCCAGCAGTGAATCCCAGGGGCTAGATGGCTACACCTTC.

This chain connects TRBV15 to TRBJ2-7; weak D call: TRBD1 (5 bases). V gave up 3 bases and J gave up 0 bases, with 9 bases separating them. The CDR3 sequence is 14 residues long. The V gene's germline CDR1 is LNHNV and CDR2 YYDKDF (reference sequence). The CDR3 spells CATSSPRVSYEQYF. The CDR3 nucleotides read TGTGCCACCAGCAGCCCCAGGGTCTCCTACGAGCAGTACTTC.

This clone was recorded only once. The V and J genes are TRBV19 and TRBJ1-6; D unresolved. The CDR3 contains 14 residues. The V and J ends lost 5 bases and 1 base respectively, with 6 bases between them. Germline V CDR1 and CDR2: LNHDA, SQIVND (reference sequence). CDR3 sequence: CASSRWSYNSPLHF. The CDR3 region has the DNA TGTGCCAGTAGTCGGTGGTCCTATAATTCACCCCTCCACTTT.

J is TRBJ2-7 and V is TRBV27, with a tentative D call TRBD1 (6 bases). Trimming removed 5 bases from V and 4 bases from J, with 15 bases in between. CDR1 and CDR2 (germline): MNHEY, SMNVEV (reference sequence). This CDR3 comprises 14 residues. The CDR3 DNA is TGTGCCAGCAGTGGCGCCTCCGACAGGTACGAGCAGTACTTC. It specifies CASSGASDRYEQYF.

The V call is TRBV18, the J call TRBJ1-5, with D possibly TRBD1 on 6 matching bases. CDR3 size: 16 residues. The V end lost 5 bases, the J end lost 0 bases, and 14 bases lay between the germline ends. Germline lookup yields CDR1 KGHSH and CDR2 LQKENI. This CDR3 is CASSTGTPYSNQPQHF. CDR3 DNA sequence: TGTGCCAGCTCAACAGGGACCCCTTATAGCAATCAGCCCCAGCATTTT.